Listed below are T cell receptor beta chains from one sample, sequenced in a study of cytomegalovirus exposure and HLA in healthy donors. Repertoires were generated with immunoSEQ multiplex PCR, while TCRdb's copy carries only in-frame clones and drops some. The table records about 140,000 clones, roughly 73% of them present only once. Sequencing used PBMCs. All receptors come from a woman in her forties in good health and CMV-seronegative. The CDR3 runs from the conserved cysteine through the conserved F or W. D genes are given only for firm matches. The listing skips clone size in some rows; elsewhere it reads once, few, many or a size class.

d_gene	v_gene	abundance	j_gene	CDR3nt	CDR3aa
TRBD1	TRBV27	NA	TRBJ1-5	TGTGCCAGCAGCTACTTGACAGGGTCGAGCGGCAATCAGCCCCAGCATTTT	CASSYLTGSSGNQPQHF
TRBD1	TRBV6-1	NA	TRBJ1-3	TGTGCCAGCAGTGAGGATAAGCCTGGGACAGCACCTGGAAACACCATATATTTT	CASSEDKPGTAPGNTIYF
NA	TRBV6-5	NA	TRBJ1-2	TGTGCCAGCAGTTACTCTTCCCGCGGGAGGGGCTACACCTTC	CASSYSSRGRGYTF
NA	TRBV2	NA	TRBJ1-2	TGTGCCAGCAGGAACCAACAGGGATTCTATGGCTACACCTTC	CASRNQQGFYGYTF
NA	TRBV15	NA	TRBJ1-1	TGTGCCACCAGCGGGACATCCTGGGCTGAAGCTTTCTTT	CATSGTSWAEAFF
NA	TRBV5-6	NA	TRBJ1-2	TGTGCCAGCAGTCGTGGACGGAGGGTTAACTATGGCTACACCTTC	CASSRGRRVNYGYTF
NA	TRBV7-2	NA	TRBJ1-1	TGTGCCAGCAGCTTACCTACAGGGAACACTGAAGCTTTCTTT	CASSLPTGNTEAFF
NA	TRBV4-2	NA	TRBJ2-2	TGTGCCAGCAGCCACGGGACGAACACCGGGGAGCTGTTTTTT	CASSHGTNTGELFF
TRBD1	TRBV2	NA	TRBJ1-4	TGTGCCAGCAGTGATGGGACAGGGGGAAAACTGTTTTTT	CASSDGTGGKLFF
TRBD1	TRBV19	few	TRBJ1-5	TGTGCCAGTCATCTCACAGGGGTCCGCAATCAGCCCCAGCATTTT	CASHLTGVRNQPQHF
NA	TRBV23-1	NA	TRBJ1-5	TGCGCCAGCGGAGTACCAAGTCAATGTCTGTTAAGGACATCTGGAATTAGCAATCAGCCCCAGCATTTT	CASGVPSQCLLRTSGISNQPQHF
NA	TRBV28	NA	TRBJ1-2	TGTGCCAGCAGTTTATTCGCCGGGAGAAACTATGGCTACACCTTC	CASSLFAGRNYGYTF
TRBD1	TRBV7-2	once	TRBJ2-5	TGTGCCAGCAGCTTAACCGGGACAGGGGATTACCAAGAGACCCAGTACTTC	CASSLTGTGDYQETQYF
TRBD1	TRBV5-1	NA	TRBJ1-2	TGCGCCAGCACTTTTGGGACAGGAAGGGGCTATGGCTACACCTTC	CASTFGTGRGYGYTF
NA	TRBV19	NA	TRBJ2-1	TGTGCCAGTAGTACGATCAACACACCGGGACATTACTCCTACAATGAGCAGTTCTTC	CASSTINTPGHYSYNEQFF
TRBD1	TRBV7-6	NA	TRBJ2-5	TGTGCCAGCAGCTTGGGACAGGGGGTTGGGGAGACCCAGTACTTC	CASSLGQGVGETQYF
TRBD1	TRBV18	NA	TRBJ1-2	TGTGCCAGCTCACCGTTCCGGGACAGGGTAGACTATGGCTACACCTTC	CASSPFRDRVDYGYTF
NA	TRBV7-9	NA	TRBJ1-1	TGTGCCAGCAGCTTAGGCTGGTCTGGTGGGGCAGGGAAGTCCACTGAAGCTTTCTTT	CASSLGWSGGAGKSTEAFF
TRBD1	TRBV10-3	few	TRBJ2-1	TGTGCCATCAGTGAGGGGACAGCCTACAATGAGCAGTTCTTC	CAISEGTAYNEQFF
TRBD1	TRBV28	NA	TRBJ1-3	TGTGCCAGCAAACTACGGGACAGCGTATATTTT	CASKLRDSVYF
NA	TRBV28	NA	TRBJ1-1	TGTGCCAGCAGTTTACAAACTGTGTTTCGAGCTTTCTTT	CASSLQTVFRAFF
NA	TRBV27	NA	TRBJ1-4	TGTGCCAGCAGCCCAGAACAGGGAATGGATGAAAAACTGTTTTTT	CASSPEQGMDEKLFF
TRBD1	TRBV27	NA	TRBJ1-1	TGTGCCAGCAGTGCCAAGGACAGGGGCCGACCCGGTACTGAAGCTTTCTTT	CASSAKDRGRPGTEAFF
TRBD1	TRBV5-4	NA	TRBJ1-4	TGTGCCAGCAGCTCCAGGGGGCCCAATGAAAAACTGTTTTTT	CASSSRGPNEKLFF
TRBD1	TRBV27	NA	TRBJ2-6	TGTGCCAGCAGTTCCTCCTCCCAGACAGGGGCTTACGGGGCCAACGTCCTGACTTTC	CASSSSSQTGAYGANVLTF
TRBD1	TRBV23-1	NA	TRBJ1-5	TGCGCCAGCAGTCACAGGACAGGGACCCAGCCCCAGCATTTT	CASSHRTGTQPQHF
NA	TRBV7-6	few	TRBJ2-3	TGTGCCAGCAGCTTGATTTCGTCAGGCGCGGATACGCAGTATTTT	CASSLISSGADTQYF
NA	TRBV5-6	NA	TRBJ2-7	TGTGCCAGCAGCCCCCGGGACATAAACTTGTACGAGCAGTACTTC	CASSPRDINLYEQYF
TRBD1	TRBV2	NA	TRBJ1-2	TGTGCCAAGGGACAGCCCCTTAACTATGGCTACACCTTC	CAKGQPLNYGYTF
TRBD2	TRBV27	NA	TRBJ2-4	TGTGCCAGCGGCCCGGGAGGGGACATTCAGTACTTC	CASGPGGDIQYF